The 4 T cell receptor beta chains below all came from one sample that was sequenced in a study of beta chain features in type 1 diabetes. The entirety of the isolated RNA underwent reverse transcription, so expressed TCRB transcripts were sequenced. Profiled with immunoSEQ multiplex PCR; TCRdb holds only in-frame clones, not every one. The table has just over 150,000 clones, 11% seen once; the top ten hold roughly 2%. The sequencing sample was made of central memory CD4+ T cells from blood. The receptors come from a man aged 18 to 30 in good health.

This clone has more than one count but fewer than ten. The V call is TRBV9, the J call TRBJ2-4; no firm D call. V lost 0 bases and J 0 bases, leaving 7 bases between the germline ends. The CDR3 is 15 residues long. Germline values: CDR1 SGDLS, CDR2 YYNGEE. The CDR3 bases are TGTGCCAGCAGCGTAGATCCTTTAGCCAAAAACATTCAGTACTTC. Its translation: CASSVDPLAKNIQYF.

The chain employs TRBV28 and TRBJ2-5; TRBD2 matches 9 bases. Unmatched junction bases numbered 15, after V lost 6 bases and J lost 10 bases. Germline-derived CDR1 and CDR2 are MDHEN and SYDVKM. The CDR3 contains 15 residues. CDR3 region: CASRFLKREEQGQYF. In DNA, the CDR3 is TGTGCCAGCAGATTCTTAAAGCGGGAGGAGCAAGGCCAGTACTTC.

The genes are TRBV5-6 and TRBJ2-2; TRBD2 matches at 11 bases. This CDR3 has 17 amino acids. V lost 3 bases, J lost 0 bases, and 4 bases stayed unmatched. Germline-derived CDR1 and CDR2 are SGHDT and YYEEEE. DNA of the CDR3: TGTGCCAGCAGCTGGGGACTAGCGGCCACGAACACCGGGGAGCTGTTTTTT. This gives the protein CASSWGLAATNTGELFF.

This rearrangement joins TRBV4-2 to TRBJ2-1, with 14 positions matching TRBD2. The CDR3 is 16 amino acids. CDR1 is LGHNA, CDR2 YNFKEQ, per germline. Germline trimming cut 0 bases from V and 11 bases from J; bases unmatched to any gene: 6. Here the CDR3 DNA reads TGTGCCAGCAGCCAAGAGGGGACTAGCGGGGGTACTAAGCAGTTCTTC. Amino acids: CASSQEGTSGGTKQFF.